This passage covers 10 T cell receptor beta chains from one sample sequenced in a study of T cell repertoires in ileal Crohn's disease. Assay used: immunoSEQ multiplex PCR; TCRdb lists only in-frame clones, some missing. The sample holds just under 7,500 clones, about three quarters seen once. Time point specified: proximal margin of the surgical specimen (macroscopically non-inflamed). Sequencing was carried out using ileal tissue. The origin of the receptors is an adult with Crohn's disease.

The chain has TRBV7-2 and TRBJ1-2; the D gene is possibly TRBD1 (5 bases). The CDR3 is 14 residues long. Germline CDR1 reads SGHTA; CDR2 reads FQGNSA. V was clipped by 6 bases and J by 1 base, with 12 bases between them. DNA for the CDR3: TGTGCCAGCAGGGAAGGGGTGGGTAACTATGGCTACACCTTC. Protein: CASREGVGNYGYTF.

The V and J genes are TRBV28 and TRBJ2-7; D unresolved. CDR3 length: 11 residues. V lost 6 bases and J lost 3, with 6 bases in between. From germline, CDR1 is MDHEN and CDR2 SYDVKM. The DNA of the CDR3 is TGTGCCAGCAGGCGGCTCTACGAGCAGTACTTC. It codes for CASRRLYEQYF.

The sample holds one count of this clone. Other DNA variants within this sample encode the same CDR3. The rearrangement uses TRBV29-1 and TRBJ1-3, with D unresolved. This CDR3 spans 12 amino acids. The germline V gene encodes CDR1 SQVTM and CDR2 ANQGSEA. Trimming shortened V by 7 bases and J by 0 bases, and 7 bases separated the two germline ends. The chain's CDR3 is CSARYSGNTIYF. DNA for the CDR3: TGCAGCGCTCGGTACTCTGGAAACACCATATATTTT. The complete variable domain, with remaining parts taken from reference TRBV29-1 and TRBJ1-3, reads SAVISQKPSRDICQRGTSLTIQCQVDSQVTMMFWYRQQPGQSLTLIATANQGSEATYESGFVIDKFPISRPNLTFSTLTVSNMSPEDSSIYLCSARYSGNTIYFGEGSWLTVV.

Only one count was recorded for this clone. CDR3 DNA: TGTGCCAGCAGCTTTTGGACAGACTACGAGCAGTACTTC. Translating it yields CASSFWTDYEQYF. V gene TRBV7-2 combines with J gene TRBJ2-7; perhaps TRBD1 as D (6 bases). CDR1 SGHTA and CDR2 FQGNSA come from the germline V gene. The CDR3 is 13 residues long. V was shortened by 3 bases and J by 3 bases, with 9 bases between the two germline ends.

This chain joins TRBV11-3 and TRBJ2-2, with D possibly matching TRBD1 (6 bases). This CDR3 contains 15 residues. Germline V gene lookup returns CDR1 SGHNT and CDR2 YENEEA. The V end was cut by 3 bases, the J end by 4 bases, with 12 bases between. The CDR3 sequence is CASSFGRGFTGELFF. The CDR3 DNA sequence: TGTGCCAGCAGCTTCGGCAGGGGATTCACCGGGGAGCTGTTTTTT.

The genes are TRBV28 and TRBJ1-2; 8 nucleotides match TRBD1. CDR1 MDHEN and CDR2 SYDVKM come from the germline V gene. CDR3 length: 16 residues. Trimming at V came to 6 bases and at J to 8 bases, leaving 17 bases not matched to a gene. CDR3 bases: TGTGCCAGCAGCTATGATACAGGGGGAGATCTGGTCGGCTACACCTTC. The encoded protein is CASSYDTGGDLVGYTF.

J is TRBJ2-7 and V is TRBV2, with a tentative D call TRBD1 (6 bases). From germline, CDR1 is SNHLY and CDR2 FYNNEI. The CDR3 has 12 residues. V was trimmed by 6 bases and J by 5 bases, leaving 11 bases between them. As DNA, the CDR3 is TGTGCCAGCAGCCAGGGGTCTAACGAGCAGTACTTC. Encoded protein: CASSQGSNEQYF. The full variable domain, with the rest looked up from reference TRBV2 and TRBJ2-7, is EPEVTQTPSHQVTQMGQEVILRCVPISNHLYFYWYRQILGQKVEFLVSFYNNEISEKSEIFDDQFSVERPDGSNFTLKIRSTKLEDSAMYFCASSQGSNEQYFGPGTRLTVT.

This clone was picked up a small number of times. The chain has TRBV5-1 and TRBJ2-1; 9 nucleotides line up with TRBD2. This CDR3 is built from 16 residues. V lost 0 bases to trimming and J lost 2 bases; unmatched junction nucleotides: 3. The V gene's germline CDR1 is SGHRS and CDR2 YFSETQ. The CDR3 region has the DNA TGCGCCAGCAGCTTGGGTTCTAGCGGGACCTACAATGAGCAGTTCTTC. Its translation: CASSLGSSGTYNEQFF. The full variable domain, its missing parts supplied by reference TRBV5-1 and TRBJ2-1, is KAGVTQTPRYLIKTRGQQVTLSCSPISGHRSVSWYQQTPGQGLQFLFEYFSETQRNKGNFPGRFSGRQFSNSRSEMNVSTLELGDSALYLCASSLGSSGTYNEQFFGPGTRLTVL.

This sequence joins TRBV6-5 and TRBJ1-2; unclear D gene. V shed 6 bases and J shed 6 bases, with 14 bases lying between them. CDR1 and CDR2 (germline): MNHEY, SVGAGI. The CDR3 contains 13 residues. The CDR3 here is CASSHPRGDGYTF. CDR3 nucleotides: TGTGCCAGCAGCCACCCCCGGGGAGATGGCTACACCTTC.

This clone appeared a few times. The gene calls are TRBV19 and TRBJ1-3; D call uncertain. The germline gives CDR1 LNHDA, CDR2 SQIVND (reference sequence). The CDR3 sequence is 16 residues long. The V and J ends lost 1 base and 1 base respectively, with 11 bases between them. The CDR3 sequence: CASSIGRAVSGNTIYF. Here the CDR3 DNA reads TGTGCCAGTAGTATAGGCCGGGCAGTTTCTGGAAACACCATATATTTT.